A single sample is the source of the 21 T cell receptor beta chains below, sequenced in a study of T-cell memory formation after mild COVID-19. Each CDR3 protein is one row after TCRdb ran MiXCR on the 5' RACE reads. The sample lists hundreds of thousands of distinct CDR3 sequences, around 21% seen once, with roughly an eighth in the top ten. The sequencing sample was made of PBMCs or a T cell subset sorted from them (not recorded which). The receptors derive from an adult woman who had mild COVID-19 (a few samples of this study predate the infection). Cell type and time point are not known.

This clonotype has more than one count but fewer than ten. The chain uses TRBV5-1 and TRBJ1-6; D perhaps matches TRBD1 (5 bases). Germline V gene data show CDR1 as SGHRS and CDR2 as YFSETQ. This CDR3 is 16 amino acids long. Trimming removed 4 bases at V and 0 bases at J, with 11 bases between. CDR3 nucleotides: TGCGCCAGCAGCCTCCAGGGTCCCTCCTATAATTCACCCCTCCACTTT. Protein product: CASSLQGPSYNSPLHF.

The chain has TRBV5-1 and TRBJ1-3; no firm D call. The CDR3 consists of 14 residues. Germline V lookup: CDR1 SGHRS, CDR2 YFSETQ. Trimming took 0 bases from V and 4 from J, leaving 8 bases between them. This chain's CDR3 is CASSLGAVGNTIYF. CDR3 sequence (DNA): TGCGCCAGCAGCTTGGGGGCAGTAGGAAACACCATATATTTT.

This clonotype was seen a few times. The chain is built from TRBV18 and TRBJ2-7, with D hard to call. V lost 3 bases, J lost 1 base, and 10 bases lay in between. Germline assignment: CDR1 KGHSH and CDR2 LQKENI. The length of the CDR3 is 14 residues. CDR3 bases: TGTGCCAGCTCACCGCGGCAGGCGTCCTACGAGCAGTACTTC. Its protein product is CASSPRQASYEQYF.

The chain uses TRBV3-1 and TRBJ1-1; no reliable D call. Per germline, CDR1 LGHDT and CDR2 YNNKEL (reference sequence). The CDR3 runs to 15 residues. Trimming shortened V by 0 bases and J by 6 bases, and 14 bases separated the two germline ends. CDR3 loop: CASSQEQVIGSEAFF. In DNA form, the CDR3 reads TGTGCCAGCAGCCAAGAGCAGGTCATTGGCTCTGAAGCTTTCTTT.

This chain uses TRBV25-1 with TRBJ2-5; D gene ambiguous. Deletions cut 0 bases from V and 4 bases from J, with 18 bases between. The CDR3 sequence is 17 residues long. In germline, CDR1 is MGHDK, CDR2 SYGVNS. This CDR3 reads CASSEYTAAGDGETQYF. The DNA for the CDR3 is TGTGCCAGCAGTGAATATACCGCGGCCGGTGATGGAGAGACCCAGTACTTC.

This clonotype has more than one count but fewer than ten. V and J are TRBV10-3 and TRBJ2-2, with D perhaps matching TRBD2 (6 bases). Trimming shortened V by 6 bases and J by 1 base, and 9 bases separated the two germline ends. The CDR3 is 14 amino acids. Germline CDR1 reads ENHRY; CDR2 reads SYGVKD. The CDR3 DNA reads TGTGCCATCAGCCGACTAGAGAACACCGGGGAGCTGTTTTTT. Amino acid sequence: CAISRLENTGELFF.

The genes are TRBV4-1 and TRBJ1-1; D not resolved. This CDR3 is built from 14 residues. Germline V gene lookup returns CDR1 MGHRA and CDR2 YSYEKL. Trimming cost V 1 base and J 8 bases, with 14 bases left between them. The CDR3 DNA is TGCGCCAGCAGCCAAGGATATTCCGGGGAGGAAGCTTTCTTT. Protein product: CASSQGYSGEEAFF.

This clonotype came up a few times. The chain combines TRBV29-1 with TRBJ2-1; maybe TRBD2 (6 bases). The V and J ends lost 2 bases and 13 bases respectively, with 12 bases between them. The germline CDR1 and CDR2 sequences are SQVTM and ANQGSEA. The CDR3 length is 11 residues. The DNA for the CDR3 is TGCAGCGTTGAAAGAGCGGGTTTTCAGTTCTTC. This translates into CSVERAGFQFF.

The V call is TRBV9, the J call TRBJ1-4; perhaps TRBD1 as D (6 bases). This CDR3 is 16 amino acids long. Germline lookup yields CDR1 SGDLS and CDR2 YYNGEE. V lost 4 bases and J 3 bases, leaving 16 bases between the germline ends. As DNA, the CDR3 is TGTGCCAGCAGCACTTCGGGACATTCGGCTAATGAAAAACTGTTTTTT. Its translation is CASSTSGHSANEKLFF. Together with reference TRBV9 and TRBJ1-4, the CDR3 gives the full variable domain: DSGVTQTPKHLITATGQRVTLRCSPRSGDLSVYWYQQSLDQGLQFLIQYYNGEERAKGNILERFSAQQFPDLHSELNLSSLELGDSALYFCASSTSGHSANEKLFFGSGTQLSVL.

A few counts support this clonotype. The chain recombines TRBV30 with TRBJ2-7; D assignment may be TRBD1 or TRBD2 (6 bases each). The CDR3 is made up of 13 amino acids. Per germline, CDR1 GTSNPN and CDR2 SVGIG (reference sequence). V gave up 4 bases and J gave up 0 bases, with 10 bases separating them. CDR3 sequence: CAWKPGASYEQYF. CDR3 DNA sequence: TGTGCCTGGAAACCGGGGGCCTCCTACGAGCAGTACTTC. The whole variable domain, filled in from reference TRBV30 and TRBJ2-7, reads SQTIHQWPATLVQPVGSPLSLECTVEGTSNPNLYWYRQAAGRGLQLLFYSVGIGQISSEVPQNLSASRPQDRQFILSSKKLLLSDSGFYLCAWKPGASYEQYFGPGTRLTVT.

V and J are TRBV7-2 and TRBJ2-5; a possible D gene is TRBD1 (6 bases). Germline V gives CDR1 SGHTA, CDR2 FQGNSA. This CDR3 spans 16 amino acids. Trimming stripped 5 bases from V and 0 bases from J, with 16 bases between. The CDR3 coding sequence is TGTGCCAGCAGCACGGGGACACAAACCTACCAAGAGACCCAGTACTTC. Protein: CASSTGTQTYQETQYF.

The chain has TRBV6-5 and TRBJ2-1; either TRBD1 or TRBD2 may fit D (5 bases each). This CDR3 has 18 residues. The V gene's germline CDR1 is MNHEY and CDR2 SVGAGI. The V end was cut by 0 bases, the J end by 7 bases, with 22 bases between. CDR3 coding DNA: TGTGCCAGCAGTTACTCCTCTGCCGGGGCAGCAGCGCGAAATGAGCAGTTCTTC. It specifies CASSYSSAGAAARNEQFF.

There are a few counts of this clonotype. The chain couples TRBV7-6 to TRBJ2-5; no reliable D call. Trimming took 5 bases from V and 4 from J, leaving 8 bases between them. Germline V lookup: CDR1 SGHVS, CDR2 FNYEAQ. CDR3 length: 12 residues. The DNA for the CDR3 is TGTGCCAGCAGCCCTTTCGCAGAGACCCAGTACTTC. It yields the protein CASSPFAETQYF. Full variable domain (missing parts from reference TRBV7-6 and TRBJ2-5): GAGVSQSPRYKVTKRGQDVALRCDPISGHVSLYWYRQALGQGPEFLTYFNYEAQQDKSGLPNDRFSAERPEGSISTLTIQRTEQRDSAMYRCASSPFAETQYFGPGTRLLVL.

J is TRBJ2-2 and V is TRBV19; 9 positions match TRBD2. Per the germline V gene, CDR1 is LNHDA and CDR2 is SQIVND (reference sequence). The CDR3 totals 16 residues. J was trimmed by 3 bases and V by 3 bases; bases with no gene match: 5. The CDR3 sequence: CASSIGLAGYTGELFF. The CDR3 DNA is TGTGCCAGTAGTATCGGGCTAGCGGGATACACCGGGGAGCTGTTTTTT.

This clonotype was picked up a small number of times. The J gene is TRBJ2-5, the V gene TRBV5-1; 8 bases are a match to TRBD1. CDR1 is SGHRS, CDR2 YFSETQ, per germline. Unmatched junction bases numbered 10, after V lost 1 base and J lost 5 bases. The CDR3 is made up of 16 amino acids. The CDR3 nucleotides are TGCGCCAGCAGCTTGCGGGGACAGGCCTTCGGTGAGACCCAGTACTTC. Its translation is CASSLRGQAFGETQYF.

This clonotype was counted a few times. This chain joins TRBV7-2 and TRBJ1-2, with D tentatively TRBD1 (5 bases). Trimming removed 3 bases from V and 4 bases from J, with 12 bases in between. The CDR3 length is 14 residues. Germline V gene data show CDR1 as SGHTA and CDR2 as FQGNSA. The CDR3: CASSFALGAYGYTF. Here the CDR3 DNA reads TGTGCCAGCAGCTTCGCTTTAGGGGCCTATGGCTACACCTTC. Full variable domain (missing parts from reference TRBV7-2 and TRBJ1-2): GAGVSQSPSNKVTEKGKDVELRCDPISGHTALYWYRQSLGQGLEFLIYFQGNSAPDKSGLPSDRFSAERTGGSVSTLTIQRTQQEDSAVYLCASSFALGAYGYTFGSGTRLTVV.

The chain is built from TRBV24-1 and TRBJ1-4, with D possibly being TRBD1 (6 bases). V was trimmed by 4 bases and J by 6 bases, leaving 8 bases between them. The CDR3 is 13 residues long. Germline CDR1 and CDR2: KGHDR and SFDVKD. The CDR3 loop is CATSDWTDEKLFF. CDR3 DNA: TGTGCCACCAGTGACTGGACAGATGAAAAACTGTTTTTT.

This clonotype was seen only a few times. V gene TRBV30 combines with J gene TRBJ2-7; D unresolved. V was cut by 2 bases and J by 3 bases, with 14 bases left in between. Germline assignment: CDR1 GTSNPN and CDR2 SVGIG (reference sequence). The CDR3 runs to 14 residues. The CDR3 loop reads CAWSLRLVFYEQYF. The CDR3 nucleotides read TGTGCCTGGAGTCTACGTCTGGTTTTCTACGAGCAGTACTTC.

The chain recombines TRBV6-6 with TRBJ1-1; D not resolved. V dropped 7 bases and J dropped 8 bases, with 17 bases sitting between them. This CDR3 has 13 amino acids. Looked up from germline, CDR1 is MNHNY and CDR2 is SVGAGI (reference sequence). CDR3 amino acids: CASTQVLETEAFF. CDR3 sequence (DNA): TGTGCCAGCACCCAAGTGCTCGAGACCGAAGCTTTCTTT.

The genes are TRBV27 and TRBJ2-1, with 8 bases aligning to TRBD2. The V and J ends lost 1 base and 0 bases, in that order; junction bases with no gene match: 11. The CDR3 has 19 amino acids. In germline, CDR1 is MNHEY, CDR2 SMNVEV (reference sequence). CDR3 bases: TGTGCCAGCAGTTTATTCCCACCAGCGGGGGATATCTCCTACAATGAGCAGTTCTTC. Amino acids: CASSLFPPAGDISYNEQFF.

The CDR3 nucleotides are TGTGCCAGCAGCAGGACAGGGTTGGGCACCACAGATACGCAGTATTTT. It is translated as CASSRTGLGTTDTQYF. The chain recombines TRBV3-1 with TRBJ2-3; 8 bases are a match to TRBD1. The junction had 9 bases not matched to a gene; V was cut back by 5 bases and J by 2 bases. The CDR3 loop spans 16 amino acids. Per germline, CDR1 LGHDT and CDR2 YNNKEL (reference sequence).